This entry lists 17 T cell receptor beta chains sequenced from one sample in a study of beta chain features in type 1 diabetes. Findings and limits, study-wide: A moderate, significant TCRB CDR3 shortening appeared in type 1 diabetes across four CD4+ subsets.

Antigens of these TCRs are unknown. Sequenced material consisted of expressed TCRB transcripts (all of the isolated RNA was reverse transcribed). The method was immunoSEQ multiplex PCR; TCRdb's version includes in-frame clones alone and lacks a portion of them. This sample has more than 250,000 clones, with roughly an eighth found just once. The sample was naive CD4+ T cells from blood. These receptors were collected from a man aged 25 to 40 with type 1 diabetes.

This clone has just a few counts. V is TRBV5-1 and J is TRBJ2-7; D ambiguous. CDR3 length equals 15 residues. The germline V and J ends were trimmed by 0 bases and 3 bases, with 13 bases remaining between them. In germline, CDR1 is SGHRS, CDR2 YFSETQ. CDR3 DNA sequence: TGCGCCAGCAGCTTGGTAATAAGTAAACTCTACGAGCAGTACTTC. Its translation: CASSLVISKLYEQYF.

The gene calls are TRBV27 and TRBJ2-5; 8 bases are shared with TRBD2. After removal of 2 bases from V and 5 bases from J, the junction contained 1 base not matched to a gene. Germline values: CDR1 MNHEY, CDR2 SMNVEV (reference sequence). The CDR3 runs 13 residues. Written as DNA, the CDR3 is TGTGCCAGCAGTTTACGGGAGGGCGAGACCCAGTACTTC. It yields the protein CASSLREGETQYF.

In this sample, this clone turned up a few times. The chain joins TRBV7-2 to TRBJ2-3; 8 nucleotides agree with TRBD2. The V gene's germline CDR1 is SGHTA and CDR2 FQGNSA. V lost 6 bases to trimming and J lost 4 bases; unmatched junction nucleotides: 3. This CDR3 has 13 residues. The CDR3 region is CASREAGADTQYF. CDR3 bases: TGTGCCAGCAGAGAAGCGGGAGCAGATACGCAGTATTTT.

This chain uses TRBV5-1 with TRBJ2-5; maybe TRBD2 (6 bases). Looked up from germline, CDR1 is SGHRS and CDR2 is YFSETQ. The CDR3 is 13 amino acids. The V end was cut by 2 bases, the J end by 4 bases, with 9 bases between. CDR3 in amino acids: CASSFSGGETQYF. CDR3 nucleotide sequence: TGCGCCAGCAGCTTTAGCGGAGGAGAGACCCAGTACTTC.

The gene calls are TRBV5-1 and TRBJ2-1, with D unresolved. Looked up from germline, CDR1 is SGHRS and CDR2 is YFSETQ. CDR3 length equals 15 residues. V dropped 2 bases and J dropped 6 bases, with 15 bases sitting between them. The DNA for the CDR3 is TGCGCCAGCAGCTTATTAAGCCAGACGGGCAATGAGCAGTTCTTC. Amino acid sequence: CASSLLSQTGNEQFF.

CDR3: CASSIYGGGAYNEQFF. The CDR3 nucleotides are TGTGCCAGTAGTATATATGGGGGGGGCGCTTACAATGAGCAGTTCTTC. This chain joins TRBV19 and TRBJ2-1, with a possible D match to TRBD2 (7 bases). The CDR3 has 16 amino acids. V lost 2 bases, J lost 4 bases, and 15 bases lay in between. Germline values: CDR1 LNHDA, CDR2 SQIVND (reference sequence).

The sample holds a few counts of this clone. The V call is TRBV5-1, the J call TRBJ1-1; D ambiguous. Trimming stripped 2 bases from V and 0 bases from J, with 8 bases between. Germline CDR1 SGHRS, CDR2 YFSETQ. The CDR3 length is 14 residues. The CDR3 loop is CASSFQVMNTEAFF. DNA of the CDR3: TGCGCCAGCAGCTTCCAGGTTATGAACACTGAAGCTTTCTTT.

V gene TRBV5-1 combines with J gene TRBJ1-1, with D possibly being TRBD1 (6 bases). From germline, CDR1 is SGHRS and CDR2 YFSETQ. Trimming removed 0 bases from V and 5 bases from J, with 11 bases in between. CDR3 length: 14 amino acids. Here the CDR3 DNA reads TGCGCCAGCAGCTTGGTCAGGGGTGGTACTGAAGCTTTCTTT. Translation gives CASSLVRGGTEAFF.

This clone was found a few times. The CDR3 DNA follows: TGTGCCAGCAGCAGGGACAGAACCCCCGGGGAGCTGTTTTTT. As protein: CASSRDRTPGELFF. The chain couples TRBV25-1 to TRBJ2-2, with 7 positions matching TRBD1. Looked up from germline, CDR1 is MGHDK and CDR2 is SYGVNS. CDR3 length equals 14 residues. The ends lost 6 bases at V and 6 bases at J; junction bases unmatched: 7.

Comment on this clone: The sample holds other DNA sequences that translate to the same CDR3. For the CDR3, the DNA is TGCGCCAGCAGCTTGGACAGGCCGAACACTGAAGCTTTCTTT. Translating it yields CASSLDRPNTEAFF. This sequence joins TRBV5-1 and TRBJ1-1; tentative D call: TRBD1 (5 bases). CDR3 length: 14 amino acids. V dropped 0 bases and J dropped 1 base, with 7 bases sitting between them. CDR1 SGHRS and CDR2 YFSETQ come from the germline V gene.

The V call is TRBV6-5, the J call TRBJ2-2, with D perhaps TRBD2 (5 bases). Germline V lookup: CDR1 MNHEY, CDR2 SVGAGI. The CDR3 extends over 14 amino acids. Trimming cost V 7 bases and J 6 bases, with 15 bases left between them. The DNA for the CDR3 is TGTGCCAGCACCACTGCTGCGGGCGCCGGGGAGCTGTTTTTT. Protein sequence: CASTTAAGAGELFF.

In the case of this clone: Other nucleotide sequences in the sample specify the same CDR3. The chain has TRBV7-3 and TRBJ2-7; 7 bases line up with TRBD1. The CDR3 is made up of 15 amino acids. Germline V gives CDR1 SGHTA, CDR2 FQGTGA. With 1 base clipped from V and 0 bases from J, the junction kept 3 bases outside the gene matches. This chain's CDR3 is CASSLRGGDSYEQYF. The DNA for the CDR3 is TGTGCCAGCAGCTTAAGAGGGGGCGACTCCTACGAGCAGTACTTC. Supplemented by reference TRBV7-3 and TRBJ2-7, the full variable domain reads GAGVSQTPSNKVTEKGKYVELRCDPISGHTALYWYRQSLGQGPEFLIYFQGTGAADDSGLPNDRFFAVRPEGSVSTLKIQRTERGDSAVYLCASSLRGGDSYEQYFGPGTRLTVT.

A few counts support this clone. The chain is built from TRBV5-4 and TRBJ2-3, with 7 bases that match TRBD2. The germline V gene encodes CDR1 SGHNT and CDR2 YYREEE (reference sequence). The V gene end was trimmed by 5 bases and the J gene end by 10 bases; junction bases not matched to a gene: 13. CDR3 length: 14 amino acids. The CDR3 region has the DNA TGTGCCAGCAGTACCGGGACTACCAATTTCCCGCAGTATTTT. As protein: CASSTGTTNFPQYF.

The chain employs TRBV4-3 and TRBJ2-3; D gene ambiguous. Trimming left V 0 bases short and J 0 bases short, with 10 bases between. CDR3 length: 16 amino acids. Germline loops: CDR1 LGHNA, CDR2 YSLEER. CDR3 residues: CASSQEVFGSTDTQYF. CDR3 in DNA: TGCGCCAGCAGCCAAGAGGTCTTCGGTAGCACAGATACGCAGTATTTT.

This clone was counted only a few times. This chain uses TRBV7-2 with TRBJ2-1; 10 bases map to TRBD2. The CDR3 runs 14 residues. The ends lost 4 bases at V and 7 bases at J; junction bases unmatched: 4. CDR1 and CDR2 from the germline V gene are SGHTA and FQGNSA. The CDR3 DNA reads TGTGCCAGCAGCTCCCAACTAGCGGGAAATGAGCAGTTCTTC. It translates to CASSSQLAGNEQFF. Full variable domain (rest looked up from reference TRBV7-2 and TRBJ2-1): GAGVSQSPSNKVTEKGKDVELRCDPISGHTALYWYRQSLGQGLEFLIYFQGNSAPDKSGLPSDRFSAERTGGSVSTLTIQRTQQEDSAVYLCASSSQLAGNEQFFGPGTRLTVL.

There are a few counts of this clone. The chain links TRBV5-4 to TRBJ2-5; 10 bases map to TRBD2. Germline assignment: CDR1 SGHNT and CDR2 YYREEE (reference sequence). There are 16 residues in the CDR3. Trimming removed 8 bases from V and 1 base from J; junction bases left unmatched: 11. The CDR3 is CASARASGSSQETQYF. The CDR3 coding sequence is TGTGCCAGTGCACGGGCTAGCGGGAGTTCCCAAGAGACCCAGTACTTC.

V and J are TRBV2 and TRBJ2-1; 7 bases align to TRBD1. The CDR3 is made up of 14 amino acids. In germline, CDR1 is SNHLY, CDR2 FYNNEI. V trimming: 4 bases; J trimming: 6 bases; junction bases outside the gene matches: 6. This CDR3 reads CASSVTGSLNEQFF. The CDR3, as DNA: TGTGCCAGCAGTGTGACAGGGTCTCTCAATGAGCAGTTCTTC.